The 30 T cell receptor beta chains given below trace back to one sample, sequenced in a study of cytotoxic CD8 clonotypes in ibrutinib-treated CLL. Using immunoSEQ multiplex PCR, the repertoire was profiled, and TCRdb retains in-frame clones only, with some absent. The sample shows 55,000 to 85,000 clones, less than 95% of them seen only once. The specimen was PBMCs, collected after 12 months of ibrutinib treatment. The receptors derive from a human donor with chronic lymphocytic leukemia.

The rearrangement uses TRBV15 and TRBJ2-7, with a weak D call TRBD2 (6 bases). V was cut by 0 bases and J by 5 bases, with 11 bases left in between. Germline lookup yields CDR1 LNHNV and CDR2 YYDKDF (reference sequence). This CDR3 comprises 14 residues. The CDR3 loop is CATSREDTGDEQYF. The CDR3 region has the DNA TGTGCCACCAGCAGAGAGGATACGGGGGACGAGCAGTACTTC.

The chain recombines TRBV4-1 with TRBJ2-5; tentatively, D is TRBD2 (6 bases). Germline V lookup: CDR1 MGHRA, CDR2 YSYEKL. The CDR3 extends over 15 amino acids. The V end lost 0 bases, the J end lost 4 bases, and 12 bases lay between the germline ends. The CDR3 coding sequence is TGCGCCAGCAGCCAAGATCAGTTGGGACTAGAGACCCAGTACTTC. Residues: CASSQDQLGLETQYF.

V usage is TRBV2 and J usage is TRBJ2-7; 7 nucleotides align to TRBD2. This CDR3 is built from 15 residues. The junction had 7 bases not matched to a gene; V was cut back by 3 bases and J by 2 bases. CDR1 and CDR2 from the germline V gene are SNHLY and FYNNEI. The CDR3 nucleotides read TGTGCCAGCAGTGACCGTCTAGCGGCCACCTACGAGCAGTACTTC. Protein product: CASSDRLAATYEQYF.

The rearrangement joins TRBV7-9 to TRBJ2-1; the D gene is possibly TRBD1 (6 bases). V lost 2 bases to trimming and J lost 5 bases, with 16 bases between them. CDR1 is SEHNR, CDR2 FQNEAQ, per germline (reference sequence). The CDR3 is 16 residues long. CDR3 DNA sequence: TGTGCCAGCAGCTTATCCTCCGGGACACCCAACAATGAGCAGTTCTTC. Amino acids: CASSLSSGTPNNEQFF.

The chain carries TRBV5-4 and TRBJ2-1, with a tentative D call TRBD2 (6 bases). V was clipped by 1 base and J by 7 bases, with 9 bases between them. The germline CDR1 and CDR2 sequences are SGHNT and YYREEE (reference sequence). The CDR3 sequence is 13 residues long. This CDR3 reads CASSLIAANEQFF. The CDR3 DNA reads as TGTGCCAGCAGCTTGATAGCGGCAAATGAGCAGTTCTTC.

This clone was detected only once. The rearrangement uses TRBV4-2 and TRBJ2-1; no firm D call. CDR1 is LGHNA, CDR2 YNFKEQ, per germline. Deletions cut 2 bases from V and 1 base from J, with 9 bases between. The CDR3 spans 15 residues. The CDR3 sequence is CASSQNSGSYNEQFF. As DNA, the CDR3 is TGTGCCAGCAGCCAAAACTCAGGTTCCTACAATGAGCAGTTCTTC.

This chain joins TRBV19 and TRBJ1-5; TRBD1 matches 8 bases. Germline CDR1 LNHDA, CDR2 SQIVND (reference sequence). The CDR3 consists of 13 residues. Trimming took 6 bases from V and 2 from J; bases not matched to a gene: 0. The CDR3 spells CASRDRGNQPQHF. CDR3 in DNA: TGTGCCAGTAGGGACAGGGGCAATCAGCCCCAGCATTTT.

For the CDR3, the DNA is TGTGCCAGCAGCTTGTTATTCCGGGAAAAACTGTTTTTT. This sequence encodes CASSLLFREKLFF. The chain links TRBV5-8 to TRBJ1-4, with D uncertain. The CDR3 length is 13 residues. V was trimmed by 1 base and J by 8 bases, leaving 9 bases between them. Germline V gene sequence: CDR1 SGHTS, CDR2 YDEGEE. Full variable domain (rest looked up from reference TRBV5-8 and TRBJ1-4): EAGVTQSPTHLIKTRGQQATLRCSPISGHTSVYWYQQALGLGLQFLLWYDEGEERNRGNFPPRFSGRQFPNYSSELNVNALELEDSALYLCASSLLFREKLFFGSGTQLSVL.

This clone was seen a handful of times. The gene calls are TRBV5-1 and TRBJ2-1; TRBD2 agrees at 12 bases. CDR3 length: 15 residues. CDR1 SGHRS and CDR2 YFSETQ come from the germline V gene. The J segment lost 12 bases and the V segment lost 2 bases, leaving 9 bases of the junction unmatched. This CDR3 reads CASSFRLAGGGGQFF. DNA for the CDR3: TGCGCCAGCAGCTTTCGGCTAGCGGGAGGGGGTGGGCAGTTCTTC.

This chain connects TRBV6-5 to TRBJ1-2; tentatively, D is TRBD1 (6 bases). The CDR3 runs to 15 residues. Germline lookup yields CDR1 MNHEY and CDR2 SVGAGI. The V and J ends lost 11 bases and 2 bases respectively, with 21 bases between them. The CDR3 reads CASTPARQDNYGYTF. The CDR3 region has the DNA TGTGCCTCCACCCCCGCGAGACAGGACAACTATGGCTACACCTTC.

The chain has TRBV5-1 and TRBJ2-6; D perhaps matches TRBD2 (5 bases). The germline V gene has CDR1 SGHRS and CDR2 YFSETQ. This CDR3 has 15 amino acids. V was trimmed by 5 bases and J by 0 bases, leaving 9 bases between them. This chain's CDR3 is CASRSRDSGANVLTF. The DNA of the CDR3 is TGCGCCAGCAGATCGAGGGACTCTGGGGCCAACGTCCTGACTTTC.

The chain combines TRBV19 with TRBJ1-5, with 8 nucleotides matching TRBD1. Germline CDR1 is LNHDA and CDR2 is SQIVND (reference sequence). V lost 4 bases, J lost 1 base, and 3 bases stayed unmatched. CDR3 length: 15 amino acids. The CDR3 sequence: CASSRQGASNQPQHF. The CDR3 nucleotides read TGTGCCAGTAGTAGGCAGGGGGCGAGCAATCAGCCCCAGCATTTT.

This chain connects TRBV30 to TRBJ1-3; D is ambiguous. Looked up from germline, CDR1 is GTSNPN and CDR2 is SVGIG (reference sequence). There are 15 residues in the CDR3. V lost 2 bases and J lost 0, with 11 bases in between. CDR3 DNA sequence: TGTGCCTGGAGTCTTAGACGGGACTCTGGAAACACCATATATTTT. Protein sequence: CAWSLRRDSGNTIYF.

J is TRBJ2-1 and V is TRBV5-6; the match to TRBD1 covers 9 bases. J lost 5 bases, V lost 2 bases, and 8 bases had no gene match. The CDR3 extends over 16 amino acids. Germline V gives CDR1 SGHDT, CDR2 YYEEEE. The CDR3 here is CASSLTGQGRHNEQFF. CDR3 nucleotide sequence: TGTGCCAGCAGCTTAACGGGACAGGGTCGTCACAATGAGCAGTTCTTC.

The rearrangement uses TRBV7-2 and TRBJ1-5, with D perhaps matching TRBD1 (6 bases). The CDR3 has 15 residues. V was cut by 7 bases and J by 7 bases, with 20 bases left in between. CDR1 is SGHTA, CDR2 FQGNSA, per germline. The CDR3 sequence: CASTQGSGGVQPQHF. The CDR3 DNA sequence: TGTGCCAGCACCCAGGGTTCGGGGGGCGTCCAGCCCCAGCATTTT.

The chain couples TRBV27 to TRBJ1-1; 9 bases line up with TRBD1. Looked up from germline, CDR1 is MNHEY and CDR2 is SMNVEV (reference sequence). The CDR3 contains 17 residues. V gave up 0 bases and J gave up 4 bases; unmatched junction bases: 9. The CDR3 DNA reads as TGTGCCAGCAGTTTATCGCTGGGGACAGGGAGGCTCACTGAAGCTTTCTTT. The encoded protein is CASSLSLGTGRLTEAFF.

The J gene is TRBJ2-7, the V gene TRBV7-2, with TRBD2 matching 11 bases. The CDR3 has 15 residues. V lost 5 bases, J lost 3 bases, and 6 bases stayed unmatched. Germline V CDR1 and CDR2: SGHTA, FQGNSA. CDR3 DNA: TGTGCCAGCAGCCGCCAAGGGACTAGCGGCTACGAGCAGTACTTC. Translation: CASSRQGTSGYEQYF.

The chain links TRBV11-2 to TRBJ2-1; 8 nucleotides line up with TRBD2. The V gene's germline CDR1 is SGHAT and CDR2 FQNNGV. The CDR3 consists of 15 residues. Germline trimming cut 2 bases from V and 10 bases from J; bases unmatched to any gene: 10. Written as DNA, the CDR3 is TGTGCCAGCAGCTTAAGGGGACTCGGGAGGGGGGAGCAGTTCTTC. Its translation is CASSLRGLGRGEQFF.

The J gene is TRBJ2-1, the V gene TRBV7-9; 10 nucleotides align to TRBD2. The germline V gene encodes CDR1 SEHNR and CDR2 FQNEAQ (reference sequence). Trimming removed 5 bases from V and 7 bases from J; junction bases left unmatched: 14. The CDR3 has 17 amino acids. The CDR3 region is CASSNLTWLAGENEQFF. CDR3 nucleotide sequence: TGTGCCAGCAGCAACCTAACGTGGCTAGCGGGAGAGAATGAGCAGTTCTTC.

This sequence joins TRBV29-1 and TRBJ2-7; D uncertain. Germline V gives CDR1 SQVTM, CDR2 ANQGSEA. V was shortened by 8 bases and J by 2 bases, with 10 bases between the two germline ends. The CDR3 is made up of 11 amino acids. The CDR3 coding sequence is TGCAGCTCAGGCACTACCTACGAGCAGTACTTC. Translation gives CSSGTTYEQYF.

This clone was found once. The chain links TRBV18 to TRBJ2-1; TRBD2 matches at 10 bases. Germline V CDR1 and CDR2: KGHSH, LQKENI. With V trimmed by 1 base and J by 2 bases, 5 bases remained unmatched. The length of the CDR3 is 17 residues. The CDR3 sequence is CASSPLAGGRAYNEQFF. The DNA for the CDR3 is TGTGCCAGCTCACCACTAGCGGGAGGACGGGCCTACAATGAGCAGTTCTTC.

The chain is built from TRBV6-5 and TRBJ1-1; D gene unclear. V was cut by 7 bases and J by 3 bases, with 12 bases left in between. The CDR3 is made up of 13 amino acids. Germline CDR1 MNHEY, CDR2 SVGAGI. CDR3 loop: CASTKTGYTEAFF. CDR3 in DNA: TGTGCCAGCACAAAAACGGGGTACACTGAAGCTTTCTTT.

The chain combines TRBV5-8 with TRBJ1-1, with D tentatively TRBD1 (6 bases). Germline values: CDR1 SGHTS, CDR2 YDEGEE. V lost 0 bases to trimming and J lost 7 bases, with 13 bases between them. The CDR3 sequence is 14 residues long. CDR3 residues: CASSLGPGAHEAFF. Here the CDR3 DNA reads TGTGCCAGCAGCTTGGGTCCGGGGGCCCATGAAGCTTTCTTT.

The rearrangement uses TRBV19 and TRBJ2-7; tentatively, D is TRBD1 (6 bases). V lost 4 bases, J lost 2 bases, and 18 bases lay in between. Looked up from germline, CDR1 is LNHDA and CDR2 is SQIVND (reference sequence). This CDR3 spans 16 amino acids. The CDR3 DNA reads as TGTGCCAGTAGTACCATGACAGGAAGCAGTACCTACGAGCAGTACTTC. This sequence encodes CASSTMTGSSTYEQYF.

V usage is TRBV7-9 and J usage is TRBJ2-3; D is uncertain. Per the germline V gene, CDR1 is SEHNR and CDR2 is FQNEAQ (reference sequence). The CDR3 spans 14 residues. Trimming cost V 5 bases and J 5 bases, with 14 bases left between them. The CDR3 spells CASSMGFNLDTQYF. The CDR3 DNA follows: TGTGCCAGCAGCATGGGTTTCAATTTAGATACGCAGTATTTT.

The chain uses TRBV28 and TRBJ1-2; D unresolved. This CDR3 has 14 amino acids. CDR1 is MDHEN, CDR2 SYDVKM, per germline. V dropped 2 bases and J dropped 6 bases, with 13 bases sitting between them. The DNA for the CDR3 is TGTGCCAGCAGTTTAGAACACGCACCCCATGGCTACACCTTC. This codes for CASSLEHAPHGYTF.

J is TRBJ1-2 and V is TRBV7-2, with D possibly TRBD1 on 6 matching bases. This CDR3 spans 16 amino acids. CDR1 and CDR2 from the germline V gene are SGHTA and FQGNSA. Trimming took 3 bases from V and 7 from J, leaving 21 bases between them. As DNA, the CDR3 is TGTGCCAGCAGCTTCGACCATAATACAGGGTACTCTGGCTACACCTTC. Translated, it gives CASSFDHNTGYSGYTF.

The V and J genes are TRBV6-5 and TRBJ2-3; 7 bases align to TRBD2. CDR3 length equals 16 residues. After removal of 0 bases from V and 3 bases from J, the junction contained 6 bases not matched to a gene. Germline V gene lookup returns CDR1 MNHEY and CDR2 SVGAGI. CDR3 amino acids: CASSYSGAGVTDTQYF. CDR3 coding DNA: TGTGCCAGCAGTTACTCGGGCGCGGGAGTAACAGATACGCAGTATTTT.

The CDR3 loop is CASSWGTVYNEQFF. The CDR3 nucleotides read TGCGCCAGCAGCTGGGGGACAGTTTACAATGAGCAGTTCTTC. The chain is built from TRBV5-1 and TRBJ2-1, with TRBD1 matching 7 bases. There are 14 residues in the CDR3. V lost 3 bases and J lost 4; bases outside the gene matches: 4. Germline V gives CDR1 SGHRS, CDR2 YFSETQ.

This clone occurred once. This rearrangement joins TRBV28 to TRBJ1-2, with D uncertain. Germline V CDR1 and CDR2: MDHEN, SYDVKM. The V and J ends lost 1 base and 8 bases respectively, with 11 bases between them. This CDR3 contains 13 residues. The CDR3 loop is CASSLLQAGGYTF. DNA for the CDR3: TGTGCCAGCAGTTTATTGCAGGCTGGAGGCTACACCTTC.